This T cell receptor (beta chain) was identified in a study of CD8 T cells in Susac syndrome. Study-level points and caveats: The study recognized that the number of individuals in its TCR sequencing and HLA analysis was relatively small.

Of note for this clonotype: Its matching antigen is unknown.

The CDR3 loop spans 19 amino acids. CDR1 is SGHDN, CDR2 FVKESK, per germline. V lost 2 bases, J lost 10 bases, and 19 bases stayed unmatched. Reverse transcription of roughly 0.5 to 1 ug RNA was performed with random hexamers. It was immunoSEQ multiplex PCR that amplified TCR beta CDR3 across 54 Vbeta and 13 Jbeta. TCRdb passed the immunoSEQ multiplex PCR reads through MiXCR, listing each CDR3 protein once. The sample lists hundreds of thousands of distinct CDR3 sequences; roughly 90% were seen once. The multiple sclerosis controls were treatment-naive patients with relapsing-remitting disease that was stable or active.

Sequenced: CD8+ T cells from PBMCs. This receptor was identified in a human donor with multiple sclerosis. The gene calls are TRBV14 and TRBJ2-1; TRBD2 aligns across 11 bases. The CDR3 DNA sequence: TGTGCCAGCAGCCAATTTATGTATGGGACTAGCGGCCCAGGGAACGAGCAGTTCTTC. It translates to CASSQFMYGTSGPGNEQFF.